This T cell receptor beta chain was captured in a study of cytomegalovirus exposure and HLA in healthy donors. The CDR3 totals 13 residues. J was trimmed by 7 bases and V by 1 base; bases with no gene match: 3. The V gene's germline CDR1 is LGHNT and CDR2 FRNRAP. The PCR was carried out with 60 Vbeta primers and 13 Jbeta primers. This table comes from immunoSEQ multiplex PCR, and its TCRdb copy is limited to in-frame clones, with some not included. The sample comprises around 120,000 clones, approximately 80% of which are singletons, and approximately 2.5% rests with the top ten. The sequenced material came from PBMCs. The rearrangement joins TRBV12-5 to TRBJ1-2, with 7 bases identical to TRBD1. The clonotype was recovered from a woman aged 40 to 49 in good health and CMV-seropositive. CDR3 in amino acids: CASGLATGAGYTF. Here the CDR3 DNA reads TGTGCTAGTGGTTTGGCTACAGGGGCTGGCTACACCTTC.